These T cell receptor beta chains were read from a single sample in a study of T cell responses to AZD1222 COVID-19 vaccine. TCRdb keeps only in-frame clones here, not all; method: immunoSEQ multiplex PCR. Altogether about 130,000 clones are present, around 92% being singletons, with the ten largest covering around 4%. The source material was peripheral blood, sampled on day 0 of AZD1222 vaccination. These TCRs come from an adult in good health. CDR3s include the opening cysteine and the closing phenylalanine or tryptophan. Fields, in order: V gene, D gene, J gene, clone size, CDR3 protein, CDR3 DNA. D genes are given only for firm matches. Clone size appears in some rows only: once, few, many, or a class for an expanded clone.

V: TRBV28; D: NA; J: TRBJ2-2; size: NA; CDR3: CASLTRRRETRTGELFF; DNA: TGTGCCAGCTTAACGCGACGGAGAGAAACCCGGACCGGGGAGCTGTTTTTT
V: TRBV27; D: NA; J: TRBJ1-1; size: NA; CDR3: CASSLQSPLVGARAEAFF; DNA: TGTGCCAGCAGTTTACAGTCTCCTTTGGTAGGGGCAAGGGCTGAAGCTTTCTTT
V: TRBV7-2; D: NA; J: TRBJ1-5; size: NA; CDR3: CASSLAGRNQPQHF; DNA: TGTGCCAGCAGCTTAGCGGGGCGCAATCAGCCCCAGCATTTT
V: TRBV5-1; D: TRBD1; J: TRBJ1-4; size: NA; CDR3: CASPSPTGGLSNEKLFF; DNA: TGCGCCAGCCCCTCGCCGACAGGGGGCCTCTCAAATGAAAAACTGTTTTTT
V: TRBV5-1; D: NA; J: TRBJ2-7; size: NA; CDR3: CASRTGRGNEQYF; DNA: TGCGCCAGCAGGACAGGGCGGGGAAACGAGCAGTACTTC
V: TRBV7-9; D: TRBD1; J: TRBJ1-6; size: NA; CDR3: CASSLLLDRGGSPLHF; DNA: TGTGCCAGCAGCTTACTGCTGGACAGGGGGGGGTCACCCCTCCACTTT
V: TRBV28; D: TRBD1; J: TRBJ2-1; size: NA; CDR3: CASSLPGTGSHEQFF; DNA: TGTGCCAGCAGTTTGCCCGGGACAGGGTCGCATGAGCAGTTCTTC
V: TRBV7-9; D: TRBD2; J: TRBJ2-1; size: NA; CDR3: CASSPGTSAGDEQFF; DNA: TGTGCCAGCAGTCCCGGGACTAGCGCCGGCGATGAGCAGTTCTTC
V: TRBV5-1; D: NA; J: TRBJ2-5; size: once; CDR3: CASSATSGSKETQYF; DNA: TGCGCCAGCAGCGCCACCAGCGGATCTAAAGAGACCCAGTACTTC
V: TRBV3-1/TRBV3-2; D: NA; J: TRBJ2-3; size: NA; CDR3: CASSQEGEDTDTQYF; DNA: TGTGCCAGCAGCCAAGAGGGGGAGGACACAGATACGCAGTATTTT
V: TRBV6-2/TRBV6-3; D: TRBD1; J: TRBJ2-2; size: NA; CDR3: CASSSGTGGAGELFF; DNA: TGTGCCAGCAGTTCCGGGACAGGGGGGGCCGGGGAGCTGTTTTTT
V: TRBV7-3; D: TRBD1; J: TRBJ2-2; size: NA; CDR3: CASSLRQGRAGELFF; DNA: TGTGCCAGCAGCTTAAGACAGGGTCGGGCCGGGGAGCTGTTTTTT
V: TRBV27; D: TRBD2; J: TRBJ2-6; size: NA; CDR3: CASSPRLAGVSGANVLTF; DNA: TGTGCCAGCAGTCCCCGGCTAGCGGGGGTCTCTGGGGCCAACGTCCTGACTTTC
V: TRBV25-1; D: NA; J: TRBJ1-4; size: NA; CDR3: CASRGENEKLFF; DNA: TGTGCCAGCAGGGGGGAGAATGAAAAACTGTTTTTT
V: TRBV15; D: NA; J: TRBJ2-4; size: NA; CDR3: CATRTGGEIKNIQYF; DNA: TGTGCCACCAGAACAGGGGGGGAAATCAAAAACATTCAGTACTTC
V: TRBV6-1; D: NA; J: TRBJ2-1; size: NA; CDR3: CASSDRGGEQFF; DNA: TGTGCCAGCAGTGACAGGGGTGGTGAGCAGTTCTTC
V: TRBV10-2; D: NA; J: TRBJ2-5; size: NA; CDR3: CATSGQGWTQYF; DNA: TGCGCCACCTCGGGACAAGGGTGGACCCAGTACTTC
V: TRBV5-1; D: TRBD2; J: TRBJ2-7; size: NA; CDR3: CASSSVTSGSYEQYF; DNA: TGCGCCAGCAGCTCTGTGACTAGCGGGAGTTACGAGCAGTACTTC
V: TRBV28; D: TRBD1; J: TRBJ1-2; size: few; CDR3: CASSSPGTGKLGYTF; DNA: TGTGCCAGCAGTTCCCCCGGGACAGGGAAACTGGGCTACACCTTC
V: TRBV20-1; D: NA; J: TRBJ1-1; size: NA; CDR3: CSASRAGEGGTEAFF; DNA: TGCAGTGCTAGTCGGGCAGGGGAGGGGGGCACTGAAGCTTTCTTT
V: TRBV6-1; D: TRBD1; J: TRBJ2-7; size: NA; CDR3: CASSDMRTGQRTYEQYF; DNA: TGTGCCAGCAGTGACATGAGAACGGGACAGCGAACCTACGAGCAGTACTTC
V: TRBV18; D: NA; J: TRBJ1-1; size: NA; CDR3: CASSSGADTEAFF; DNA: TGTGCCAGCTCATCCGGGGCCGATACTGAAGCTTTCTTT
V: TRBV7-9; D: NA; J: TRBJ1-2; size: NA; CDR3: CASSREPGYTF; DNA: TGTGCCAGCAGCCGGGAGCCTGGCTACACCTTC
V: TRBV2; D: NA; J: TRBJ2-6; size: NA; CDR3: CASKGPSSGANVLTF; DNA: TGTGCCAGCAAGGGCCCTAGCTCTGGGGCCAACGTCCTGACTTTC
V: TRBV6-5; D: TRBD2; J: TRBJ2-7; size: NA; CDR3: CASSYQRGVSYEQYF; DNA: TGTGCCAGCAGTTACCAGCGGGGGGTCTCCTACGAGCAGTACTTC
V: TRBV5-6; D: TRBD1; J: TRBJ1-1; size: NA; CDR3: CASSSITGTGGGGEAFF; DNA: TGTGCCAGCAGCTCCATTACCGGGACAGGGGGCGGAGGTGAAGCTTTCTTT
V: TRBV6-5; D: NA; J: TRBJ1-5; size: once; CDR3: CASTGGGGQPQHF; DNA: TGTGCCAGCACCGGCGGGGGAGGTCAGCCCCAGCATTTT
V: TRBV5-4; D: TRBD1; J: TRBJ1-1; size: NA; CDR3: CASSLGGTVGSHTEAFF; DNA: TGTGCCAGCAGCTTGGGGGGGACAGTAGGAAGTCACACTGAAGCTTTCTTT
V: TRBV5-3; D: NA; J: TRBJ2-7; size: NA; CDR3: CARTDEQYF; DNA: TGTGCCAGAACCGACGAGCAGTACTTC
V: TRBV28; D: TRBD2; J: TRBJ2-1; size: few; CDR3: CAQRRGGLAGAGAYNEQFF; DNA: TGTGCCCAGCGAAGGGGCGGACTAGCGGGAGCAGGGGCCTACAATGAGCAGTTCTTC
V: TRBV7-2; D: NA; J: TRBJ1-5; size: NA; CDR3: CASSLVGGLNQPQHF; DNA: TGTGCCAGCAGCTTAGTTGGCGGGCTCAATCAGCCCCAGCATTTT
V: TRBV28; D: NA; J: TRBJ2-3; size: once; CDR3: CASSLKAPKVDF; DNA: TGTGCCAGCAGTTTAAAGGCCCCCAAGGTGGATTTT
V: TRBV7-2; D: NA; J: TRBJ1-2; size: NA; CDR3: CASSWRQNYGYTF; DNA: TGTGCCAGCAGCTGGCGACAGAACTATGGCTACACCTTC
V: TRBV10-3; D: TRBD1; J: TRBJ2-7; size: NA; CDR3: CAINQGAGEQYF; DNA: TGTGCCATCAACCAGGGGGCGGGTGAGCAGTACTTC
V: TRBV5-6; D: NA; J: TRBJ1-1; size: NA; CDR3: CASSQDGTEAFF; DNA: TGTGCCAGCAGCCAGGACGGCACTGAAGCTTTCTTT
V: TRBV2; D: NA; J: TRBJ1-5; size: few; CDR3: CASRAEGEGGQPQHF; DNA: TGTGCCAGCAGGGCAGAGGGGGAGGGTGGTCAGCCCCAGCATTTT
V: TRBV29-1; D: NA; J: TRBJ2-3; size: NA; CDR3: CSVIPSQGKSDTQYF; DNA: TGCAGCGTTATACCGTCCCAGGGAAAGTCAGATACGCAGTATTTT
V: TRBV2; D: NA; J: TRBJ1-3; size: NA; CDR3: CASSPRETLTIYF; DNA: TGTGCCAGCAGTCCCCGGGAGACTTTAACCATATATTTT
V: TRBV5-1; D: TRBD1; J: TRBJ2-7; size: NA; CDR3: CASSWRQGTYEQYF; DNA: TGCGCCAGCAGCTGGAGACAGGGGACCTACGAGCAGTACTTC
V: TRBV28; D: NA; J: TRBJ2-7; size: NA; CDR3: CASSLIRSEQYF; DNA: TGTGCCAGCAGTTTAATCCGGTCCGAGCAGTACTTC
V: TRBV14; D: TRBD1; J: TRBJ2-5; size: NA; CDR3: CASSPRGQKETQYF; DNA: TGTGCCAGCAGCCCCCGGGGACAGAAAGAGACCCAGTACTTC
V: TRBV6-5; D: NA; J: TRBJ1-2; size: NA; CDR3: CASSYRQGRFGYTF; DNA: TGTGCCAGCAGTTACCGCCAGGGAAGATTTGGCTACACCTTC
V: TRBV10-2; D: NA; J: TRBJ1-1; size: NA; CDR3: CASRGGNTEAFF; DNA: TGCGCCAGCCGAGGGGGGAACACTGAAGCTTTCTTT
V: TRBV28; D: NA; J: TRBJ2-7; size: NA; CDR3: CASASGNLDEQYF; DNA: TGTGCCAGCGCTTCGGGAAATCTAGACGAGCAGTACTTC
V: TRBV7-3; D: NA; J: TRBJ1-5; size: NA; CDR3: CASSGGSNQPQHF; DNA: TGTGCCAGCAGCGGGGGGAGCAATCAGCCCCAGCATTTT
V: TRBV29-1; D: TRBD1; J: TRBJ2-7; size: NA; CDR3: CSARDSPYEQYF; DNA: TGCAGCGCAAGGGACAGTCCCTACGAGCAGTACTTC
V: TRBV6-5; D: NA; J: TRBJ2-1; size: NA; CDR3: CASSYRHDNEQFF; DNA: TGTGCCAGCAGTTACCGACACGACAATGAGCAGTTCTTC
V: TRBV11-2; D: NA; J: TRBJ2-2; size: NA; CDR3: CASSLGPGATGELFF; DNA: TGTGCCAGCAGCTTAGGTCCAGGGGCCACCGGGGAGCTGTTTTTT
V: TRBV15; D: NA; J: TRBJ1-1; size: NA; CDR3: CATSVKENTEAFF; DNA: TGTGCCACCAGCGTGAAGGAGAACACTGAAGCTTTCTTT
V: TRBV7-9; D: NA; J: TRBJ1-2; size: NA; CDR3: CASSQEQGYSF; DNA: TGTGCCAGCAGCCAAGAGCAGGGGTATTCCTTC
V: TRBV7-2; D: TRBD1; J: TRBJ2-1; size: NA; CDR3: CASSPNGDRYNEQFF; DNA: TGTGCCAGCAGCCCCAACGGGGACAGATACAATGAGCAGTTCTTC